This T cell receptor beta chain was recorded in a study of identical twins. TCRdb called the 5' RACE reads again in MiXCR, with one record for every CDR3 protein. The sample shows 350,000 or so distinct CDR3 sequences, over 9% of them seen only once. As for this clonotype: Its cognate antigen is unknown.

The CDR3 is 18 amino acids. CDR1 is MGHRA and CDR2 is YSYEKL in the germline V gene. Trimming took 1 base from V and 0 from J; bases not matched to a gene: 9. Findings and limits, study-wide: Insertions were fewer in abundant cord blood beta clonotypes, whereas memory repertoires showed none of this pattern.

These data were also filed under a second study, of yellow fever vaccine responses in identical twins.

This sequence was found in a woman under 30 in good health. The sequenced sample was CD8+ T cells sorted from blood. The chain is built from TRBV4-1 and TRBJ2-5, with TRBD2 matching over 9 bases. CDR3 loop: CASSQVLAGFLYQETQYF. In nucleotides, the CDR3 is TGCGCCAGCAGCCAAGTCCTAGCGGGATTCCTGTACCAAGAGACCCAGTACTTC.